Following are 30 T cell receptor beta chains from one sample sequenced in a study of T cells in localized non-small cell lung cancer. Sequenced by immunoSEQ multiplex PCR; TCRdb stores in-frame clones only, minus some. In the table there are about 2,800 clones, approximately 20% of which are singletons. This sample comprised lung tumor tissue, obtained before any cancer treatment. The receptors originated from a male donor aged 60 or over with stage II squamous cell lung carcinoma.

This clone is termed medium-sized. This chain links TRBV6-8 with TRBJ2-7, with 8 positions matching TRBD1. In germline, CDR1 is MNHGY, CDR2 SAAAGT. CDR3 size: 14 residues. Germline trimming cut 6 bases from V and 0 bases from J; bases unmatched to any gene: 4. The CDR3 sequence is CASSRQGSSYEQYF. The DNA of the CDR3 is TGTGCCAGCAGCCGACAGGGGAGCTCCTACGAGCAGTACTTC.

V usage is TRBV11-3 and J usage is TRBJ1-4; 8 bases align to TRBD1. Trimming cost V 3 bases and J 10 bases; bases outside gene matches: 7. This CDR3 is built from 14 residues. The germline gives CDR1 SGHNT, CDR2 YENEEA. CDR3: CASSLTGDIGKLFF. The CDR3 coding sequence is TGTGCCAGCAGCTTGACAGGGGATATTGGAAAACTGTTTTTT.

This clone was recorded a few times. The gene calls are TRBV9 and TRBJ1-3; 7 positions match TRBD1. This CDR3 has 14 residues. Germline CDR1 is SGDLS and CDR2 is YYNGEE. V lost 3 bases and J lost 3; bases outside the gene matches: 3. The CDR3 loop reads CASSGGTDGNTIYF. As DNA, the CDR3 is TGTGCCAGCAGCGGAGGGACAGATGGAAACACCATATATTTT.

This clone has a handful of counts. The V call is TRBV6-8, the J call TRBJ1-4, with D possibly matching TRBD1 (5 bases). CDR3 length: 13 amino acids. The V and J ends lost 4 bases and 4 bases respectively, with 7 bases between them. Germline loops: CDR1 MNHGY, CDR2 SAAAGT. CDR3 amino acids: CASSSQGNEKLFF. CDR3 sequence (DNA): TGTGCCAGCAGTTCTCAGGGTAATGAAAAACTGTTTTTT.

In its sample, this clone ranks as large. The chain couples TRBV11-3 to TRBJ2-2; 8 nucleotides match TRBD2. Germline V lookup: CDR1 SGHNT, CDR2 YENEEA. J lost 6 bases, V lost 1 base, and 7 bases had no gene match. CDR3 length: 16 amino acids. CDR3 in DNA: TGTGCCAGCAGCTTAGTGGCGGGAGGTCCCCCCGGGGAGCTGTTTTTT. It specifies CASSLVAGGPPGELFF.

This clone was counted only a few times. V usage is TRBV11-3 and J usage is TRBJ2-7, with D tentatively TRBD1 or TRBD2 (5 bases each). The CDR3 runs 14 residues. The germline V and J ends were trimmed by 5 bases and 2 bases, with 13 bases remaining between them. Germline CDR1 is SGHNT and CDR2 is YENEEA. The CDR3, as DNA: TGTGCCAGCAGCCCGGGACCGACTGCCTACGAGCAGTACTTC. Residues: CASSPGPTAYEQYF.

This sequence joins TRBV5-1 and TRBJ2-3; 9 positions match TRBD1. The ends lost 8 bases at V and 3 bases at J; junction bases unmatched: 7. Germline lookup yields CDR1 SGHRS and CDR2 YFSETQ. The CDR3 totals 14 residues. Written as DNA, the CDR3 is TGCGCCAGTCGACAGGGGGATAGGACAGATACGCAGTATTTT. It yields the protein CASRQGDRTDTQYF.

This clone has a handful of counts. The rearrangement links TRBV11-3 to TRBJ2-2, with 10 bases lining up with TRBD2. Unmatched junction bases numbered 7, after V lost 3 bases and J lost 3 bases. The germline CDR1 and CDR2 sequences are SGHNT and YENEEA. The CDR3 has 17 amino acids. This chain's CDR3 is CASSFRAGGPHTGELFF. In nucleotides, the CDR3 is TGTGCCAGCAGCTTCCGAGCGGGGGGGCCGCACACCGGGGAGCTGTTTTTT.

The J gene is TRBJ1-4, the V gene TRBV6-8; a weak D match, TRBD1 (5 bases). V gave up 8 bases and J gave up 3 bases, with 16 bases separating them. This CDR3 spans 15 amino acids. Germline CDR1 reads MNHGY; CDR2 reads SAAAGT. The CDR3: CASGGRLVANEKLFF. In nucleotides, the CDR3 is TGTGCCAGCGGGGGACGGTTAGTGGCTAATGAAAAACTGTTTTTT.

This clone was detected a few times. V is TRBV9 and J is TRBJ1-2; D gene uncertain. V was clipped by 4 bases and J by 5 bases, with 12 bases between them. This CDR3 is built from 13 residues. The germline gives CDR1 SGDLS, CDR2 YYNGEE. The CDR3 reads CASSPHEDYGYTF. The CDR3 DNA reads TGTGCCAGCAGCCCACACGAAGATTATGGCTACACCTTC.

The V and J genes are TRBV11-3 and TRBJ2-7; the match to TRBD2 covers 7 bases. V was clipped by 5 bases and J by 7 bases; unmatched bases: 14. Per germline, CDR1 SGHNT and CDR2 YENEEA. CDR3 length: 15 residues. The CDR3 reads CASSPTWAGAYEQYF. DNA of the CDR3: TGTGCCAGCAGCCCTACTTGGGCGGGAGCGTATGAGCAGTACTTC.

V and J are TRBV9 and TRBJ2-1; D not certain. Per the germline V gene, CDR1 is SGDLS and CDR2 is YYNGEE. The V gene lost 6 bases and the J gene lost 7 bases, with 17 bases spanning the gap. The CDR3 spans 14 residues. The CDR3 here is CASTRQVGQNEQFF. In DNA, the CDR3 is TGTGCCAGCACGAGGCAAGTAGGGCAAAATGAGCAGTTCTTC.

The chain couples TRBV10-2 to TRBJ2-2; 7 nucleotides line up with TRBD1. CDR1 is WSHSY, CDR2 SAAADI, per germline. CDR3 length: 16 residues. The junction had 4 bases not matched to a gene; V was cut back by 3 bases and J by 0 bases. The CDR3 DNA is TGCGCCAGCAGTGATCAGGGGGTCGCGAACACCGGGGAGCTGTTTTTT. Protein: CASSDQGVANTGELFF.

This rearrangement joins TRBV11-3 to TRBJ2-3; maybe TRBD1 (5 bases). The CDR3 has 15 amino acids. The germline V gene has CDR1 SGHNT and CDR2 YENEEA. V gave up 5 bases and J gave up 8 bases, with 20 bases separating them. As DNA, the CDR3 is TGTGCCAGCAGCCCCCCTTACGAGTCAGGGTTTACGCAGTATTTT. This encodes CASSPPYESGFTQYF. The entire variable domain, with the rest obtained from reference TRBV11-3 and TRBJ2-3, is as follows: EAGVVQSPRYKIIEKKQPVAFWCNPISGHNTLYWYLQNLGQGPELLIRYENEEAVDDSQLPKDRFSAERLKGVDSTLKIQPAELGDSAVYLCASSPPYESGFTQYFGPGTRLTVL.

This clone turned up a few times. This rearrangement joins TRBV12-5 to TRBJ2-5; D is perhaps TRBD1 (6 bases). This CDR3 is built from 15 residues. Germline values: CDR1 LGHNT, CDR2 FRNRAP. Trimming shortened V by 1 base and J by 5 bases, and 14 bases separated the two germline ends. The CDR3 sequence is CASGLGGTLRETQYF. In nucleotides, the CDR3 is TGTGCTAGTGGTTTGGGAGGGACACTGAGGGAGACCCAGTACTTC.

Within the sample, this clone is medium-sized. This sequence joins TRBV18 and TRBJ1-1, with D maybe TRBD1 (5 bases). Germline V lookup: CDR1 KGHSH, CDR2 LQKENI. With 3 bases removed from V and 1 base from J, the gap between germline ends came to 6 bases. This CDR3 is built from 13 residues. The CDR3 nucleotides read TGTGCCAGCTCACCTCAGGGGAACACTGAAGCTTTCTTT. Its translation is CASSPQGNTEAFF.

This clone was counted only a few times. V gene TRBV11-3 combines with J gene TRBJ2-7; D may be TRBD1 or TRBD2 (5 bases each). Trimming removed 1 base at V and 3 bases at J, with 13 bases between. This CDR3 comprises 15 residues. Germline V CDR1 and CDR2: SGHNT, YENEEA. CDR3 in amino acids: CASSLGGTEYYEQYF. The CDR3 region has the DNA TGTGCCAGCAGCTTAGGAGGGACCGAATACTACGAGCAGTACTTC.

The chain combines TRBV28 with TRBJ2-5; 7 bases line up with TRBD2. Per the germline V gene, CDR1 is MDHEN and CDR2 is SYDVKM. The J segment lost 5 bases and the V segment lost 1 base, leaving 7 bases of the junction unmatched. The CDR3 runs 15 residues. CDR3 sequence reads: CASSLSGAGGETQYF. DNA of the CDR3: TGTGCCAGCAGTTTATCAGGCGCCGGGGGGGAGACCCAGTACTTC.

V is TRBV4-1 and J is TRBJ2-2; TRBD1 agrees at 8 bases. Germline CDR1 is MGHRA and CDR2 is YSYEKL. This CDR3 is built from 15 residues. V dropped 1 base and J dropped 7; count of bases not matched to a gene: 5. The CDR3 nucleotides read TGCGCCAGCAGCCAAGGGCAGGGGGCGATCGGGGAGCTGTTTTTT. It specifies CASSQGQGAIGELFF.

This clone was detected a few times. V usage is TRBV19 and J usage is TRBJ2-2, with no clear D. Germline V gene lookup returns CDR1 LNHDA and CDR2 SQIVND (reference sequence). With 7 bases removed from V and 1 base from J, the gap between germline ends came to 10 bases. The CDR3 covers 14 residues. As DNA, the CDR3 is TGTGCCAGTACCCCGATAGGGAACACCGGGGAGCTGTTTTTT. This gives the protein CASTPIGNTGELFF.

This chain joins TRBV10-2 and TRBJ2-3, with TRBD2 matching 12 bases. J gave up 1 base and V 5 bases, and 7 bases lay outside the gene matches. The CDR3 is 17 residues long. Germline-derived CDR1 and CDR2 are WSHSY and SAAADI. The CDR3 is CASSSSGGACCTDTQYF. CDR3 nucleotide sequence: TGCGCCAGCAGTTCTAGCGGGGGGGCATGCTGCACAGATACGCAGTATTTT.

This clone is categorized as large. The CDR3 reads CASTLVGGNYGYTF. Written as DNA, the CDR3 is TGTGCCAGCACCTTAGTAGGGGGAAACTATGGCTACACCTTC. The V and J genes are TRBV6-8 and TRBJ1-2; the D gene is possibly TRBD1 (6 bases). This CDR3 region has 14 residues. From germline, CDR1 is MNHGY and CDR2 SAAAGT. V lost 7 bases, J lost 2 bases, and 14 bases lay in between.

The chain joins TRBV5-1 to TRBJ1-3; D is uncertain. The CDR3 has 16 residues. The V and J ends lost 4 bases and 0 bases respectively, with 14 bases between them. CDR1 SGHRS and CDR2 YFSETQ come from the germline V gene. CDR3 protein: CASSVGLRSSGNTIYF. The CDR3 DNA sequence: TGCGCCAGCAGCGTCGGACTCAGGAGCTCTGGAAACACCATATATTTT. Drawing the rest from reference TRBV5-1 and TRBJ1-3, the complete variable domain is KAGVTQTPRYLIKTRGQQVTLSCSPISGHRSVSWYQQTPGQGLQFLFEYFSETQRNKGNFPGRFSGRQFSNSRSEMNVSTLELGDSALYLCASSVGLRSSGNTIYFGEGSWLTVV.

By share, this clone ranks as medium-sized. The CDR3 protein is CATSREWAGGTEAFF. In DNA, the CDR3 is TGTGCCACCAGCAGAGAGTGGGCAGGGGGAACTGAAGCTTTCTTT. V usage is TRBV15 and J usage is TRBJ1-1; 7 positions match TRBD1. Germline CDR1 is LNHNV and CDR2 is YYDKDF (reference sequence). V lost 0 bases and J lost 5; bases outside the gene matches: 6. This CDR3 has 15 amino acids.

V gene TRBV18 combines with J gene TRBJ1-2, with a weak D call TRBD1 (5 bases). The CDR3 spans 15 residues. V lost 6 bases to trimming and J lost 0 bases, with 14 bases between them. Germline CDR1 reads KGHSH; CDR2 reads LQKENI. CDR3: CASSLEGPTNYGYTF. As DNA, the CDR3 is TGTGCCAGCTCCCTCGAGGGACCAACTAACTATGGCTACACCTTC.

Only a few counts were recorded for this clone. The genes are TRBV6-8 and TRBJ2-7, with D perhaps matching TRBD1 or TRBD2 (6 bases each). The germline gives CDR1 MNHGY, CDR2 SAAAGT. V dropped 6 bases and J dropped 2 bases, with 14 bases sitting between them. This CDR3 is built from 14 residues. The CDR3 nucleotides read TGTGCCAGCAGCCCCAGGGGCGGGACCTACGAGCAGTACTTC. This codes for CASSPRGGTYEQYF.

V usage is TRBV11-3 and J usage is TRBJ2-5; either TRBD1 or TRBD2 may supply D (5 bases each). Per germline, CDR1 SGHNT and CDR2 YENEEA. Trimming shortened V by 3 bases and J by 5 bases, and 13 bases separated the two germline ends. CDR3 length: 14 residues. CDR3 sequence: CASSLGTDAETQYF. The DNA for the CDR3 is TGTGCCAGCAGCTTGGGGACCGACGCGGAGACCCAGTACTTC.

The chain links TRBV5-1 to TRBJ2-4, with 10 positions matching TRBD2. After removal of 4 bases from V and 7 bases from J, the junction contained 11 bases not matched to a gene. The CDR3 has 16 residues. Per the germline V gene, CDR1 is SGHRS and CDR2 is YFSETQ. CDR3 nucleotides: TGCGCCAGCAGCCCACTTAGCGGGGGGCCCTCTAACATTCAGTACTTC. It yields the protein CASSPLSGGPSNIQYF.

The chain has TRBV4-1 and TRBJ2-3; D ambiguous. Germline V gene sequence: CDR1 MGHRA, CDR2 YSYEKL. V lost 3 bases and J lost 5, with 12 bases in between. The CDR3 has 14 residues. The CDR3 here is CASSQTRMGDTQYF. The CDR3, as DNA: TGCGCCAGCAGCCAGACCCGGATGGGAGATACGCAGTATTTT.

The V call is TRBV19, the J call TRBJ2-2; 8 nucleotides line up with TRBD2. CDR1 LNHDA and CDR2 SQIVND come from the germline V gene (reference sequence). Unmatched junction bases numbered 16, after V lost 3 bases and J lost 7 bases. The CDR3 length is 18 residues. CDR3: CASSIYGSGSGTGGELFF. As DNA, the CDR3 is TGTGCCAGTAGTATTTATGGAAGCGGGAGTGGAACCGGCGGGGAGCTGTTTTTT.